This T cell receptor beta chain stems from a study of T-cell memory formation after mild COVID-19. Study background: The two donors had largely donor-specific TCR clusters.

The sample holds a few counts of this clonotype. What it recognizes is unknown. Regarding the study as a whole: CD8+ contracting clones occupied EMRA, while CD4+ ones occupied mainly CM and EM.

Libraries for TCRalpha and TCRbeta carried sample barcodes and unique molecular identifiers via 5'RACE. TCRdb recomputed calls from the 5' RACE reads with MiXCR, one row per CDR3 protein. The sample has about 170,000 distinct CDR3 sequences; over 10% are singletons. CDR1 SGHRS and CDR2 YFSETQ come from the germline V gene. V was pared by 3 bases and J by 10 bases, with 5 bases of the junction left unmatched. CDR3 length: 14 residues. The sequenced sample consisted of PBMCs or a T cell subset sorted from them (not recorded which). This receptor was obtained from a man aged 18 to 29 who had mild COVID-19 (a few samples of this study predate the infection). Cell type and time point are not known. The chain links TRBV5-1 to TRBJ2-1, with TRBD2 matching over 12 bases. As DNA, the CDR3 is TGCGCCAGCAGCTCCACTAGCGGGGGGAACGAGCAGTTCTTC. Its protein is CASSSTSGGNEQFF.